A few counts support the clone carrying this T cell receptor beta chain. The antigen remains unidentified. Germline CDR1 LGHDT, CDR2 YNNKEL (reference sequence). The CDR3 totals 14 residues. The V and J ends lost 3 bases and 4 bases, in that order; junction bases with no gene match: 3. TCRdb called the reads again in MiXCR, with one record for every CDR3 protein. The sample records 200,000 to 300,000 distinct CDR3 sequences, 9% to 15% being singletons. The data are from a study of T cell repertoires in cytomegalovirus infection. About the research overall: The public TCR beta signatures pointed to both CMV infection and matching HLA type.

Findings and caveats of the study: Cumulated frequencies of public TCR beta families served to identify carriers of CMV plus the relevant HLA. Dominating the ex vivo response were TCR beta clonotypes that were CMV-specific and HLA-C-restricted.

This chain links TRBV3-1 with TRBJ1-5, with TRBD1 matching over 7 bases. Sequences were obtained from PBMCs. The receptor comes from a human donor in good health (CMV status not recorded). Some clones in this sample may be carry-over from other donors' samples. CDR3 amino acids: CASSQTGTNQPQHF. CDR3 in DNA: TGTGCCAGCAGCCAGACAGGGACGAATCAGCCCCAGCATTTT.